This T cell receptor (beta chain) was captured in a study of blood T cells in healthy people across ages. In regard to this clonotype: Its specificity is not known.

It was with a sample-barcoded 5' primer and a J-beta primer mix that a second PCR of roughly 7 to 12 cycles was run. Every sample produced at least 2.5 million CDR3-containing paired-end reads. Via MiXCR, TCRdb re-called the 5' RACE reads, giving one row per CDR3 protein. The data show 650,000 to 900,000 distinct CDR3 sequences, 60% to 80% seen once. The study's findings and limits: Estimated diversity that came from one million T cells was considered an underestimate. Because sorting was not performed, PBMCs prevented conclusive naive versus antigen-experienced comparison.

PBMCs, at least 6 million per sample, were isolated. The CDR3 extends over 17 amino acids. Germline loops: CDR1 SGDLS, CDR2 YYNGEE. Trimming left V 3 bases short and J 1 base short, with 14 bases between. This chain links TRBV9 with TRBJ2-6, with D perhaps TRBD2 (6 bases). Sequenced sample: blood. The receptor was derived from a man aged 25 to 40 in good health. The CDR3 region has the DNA TGTGCCAGCAGCGGTAGCGGCCTCCTGTCTGGGGCCAACGTCCTGACTTTC. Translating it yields CASSGSGLLSGANVLTF. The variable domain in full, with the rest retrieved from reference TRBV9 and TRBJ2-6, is DSGVTQTPKHLITATGQRVTLRCSPRSGDLSVYWYQQSLDQGLQFLIQYYNGEERAKGNILERFSAQQFPDLHSELNLSSLELGDSALYFCASSGSGLLSGANVLTFGAGSRLTVL.